One sample yielded the 14 T cell receptor beta chains listed below, sequenced in a study of T cells in localized non-small cell lung cancer. This table comes from immunoSEQ multiplex PCR, and its TCRdb copy is limited to in-frame clones, with some not included. The repertoire holds some 1,400 clones, with less than 30% as singletons. Sequenced material: normal lung tissue next to the tumor, taken before any cancer treatment. The receptors stem from a woman aged 35-75 years with stage I squamous cell lung carcinoma.

This clone is medium-sized within its sample. This chain uses TRBV11-3 with TRBJ2-3; 9 positions agree with TRBD2. Trimming at V came to 6 bases and at J to 0 bases, leaving 10 bases not matched to a gene. In germline, CDR1 is SGHNT, CDR2 YENEEA. CDR3 size: 17 residues. The CDR3 loop reads CASSGGRLAGSTDTQYF. The CDR3 nucleotides read TGTGCCAGCAGTGGAGGGAGGCTAGCGGGAAGCACAGATACGCAGTATTTT.

This clone was counted between two and nine times. The chain couples TRBV7-6 to TRBJ2-7, with D possibly matching TRBD2 (6 bases). The V end was cut by 6 bases, the J end by 0 bases, with 21 bases between. The length of the CDR3 is 17 residues. CDR1 is SGHVS, CDR2 FNYEAQ, per germline. CDR3 residues: CASSLDRVGGTSYEQYF. DNA of the CDR3: TGTGCCAGCAGTCTCGACCGGGTTGGCGGGACCTCCTACGAGCAGTACTTC. The variable domain in full, completed from reference TRBV7-6 and TRBJ2-7, reads GAGVSQSPRYKVTKRGQDVALRCDPISGHVSLYWYRQALGQGPEFLTYFNYEAQQDKSGLPNDRFSAERPEGSISTLTIQRTEQRDSAMYRCASSLDRVGGTSYEQYFGPGTRLTVT.

This sequence joins TRBV28 and TRBJ2-1, with D maybe TRBD2 (6 bases). V lost 4 bases, J lost 11 bases, and 21 bases lay in between. Per the germline V gene, CDR1 is MDHEN and CDR2 is SYDVKM. The CDR3 consists of 15 residues. The CDR3 is CASSSGTRERGKQFF. DNA of the CDR3: TGTGCCAGCAGTTCCGGGACTCGGGAACGGGGGAAGCAGTTCTTC.

This clone was picked up a small number of times. The rearrangement uses TRBV11-3 and TRBJ2-1; D not certain. This CDR3 contains 15 residues. Germline lookup yields CDR1 SGHNT and CDR2 YENEEA. Trimming removed 5 bases at V and 3 bases at J, with 14 bases between. CDR3: CASSDRAPGYNEQFF. As DNA, the CDR3 is TGTGCCAGCAGCGACCGAGCGCCTGGCTACAATGAGCAGTTCTTC. The full variable domain, completed using reference TRBV11-3 and TRBJ2-1, is EAGVVQSPRYKIIEKKQPVAFWCNPISGHNTLYWYLQNLGQGPELLIRYENEEAVDDSQLPKDRFSAERLKGVDSTLKIQPAELGDSAVYLCASSDRAPGYNEQFFGPGTRLTVL.

V gene TRBV18 combines with J gene TRBJ1-2, with a weak D call TRBD1 (6 bases). With 2 bases removed from V and 6 bases from J, the gap between germline ends came to 10 bases. The CDR3 runs to 13 residues. Germline CDR1 is KGHSH and CDR2 is LQKENI. CDR3 coding DNA: TGTGCCAGCTCACCAGGTGGGGGCGATGGCTACACCTTC. The encoded protein is CASSPGGGDGYTF.

The chain uses TRBV9 and TRBJ2-3, with 7 bases aligning to TRBD2. V lost 3 bases, J lost 5 bases, and 6 bases stayed unmatched. The CDR3 extends over 14 amino acids. The germline CDR1 and CDR2 sequences are SGDLS and YYNGEE. The CDR3 coding sequence is TGTGCCAGCAGCGCTAGCGGAAGACTAGATACGCAGTATTTT. Protein product: CASSASGRLDTQYF. The full variable domain, rest sourced from reference TRBV9 and TRBJ2-3, is DSGVTQTPKHLITATGQRVTLRCSPRSGDLSVYWYQQSLDQGLQFLIQYYNGEERAKGNILERFSAQQFPDLHSELNLSSLELGDSALYFCASSASGRLDTQYFGPGTRLTVL.

Points on this clone: Compared with germline, one end of the junction differs, possibly owing to a read error. The chain recombines TRBV6-8 with TRBJ2-3; D is ambiguous. Germline loops: CDR1 MNHGY, CDR2 SAAAGT. The CDR3 totals 14 residues. DNA of the CDR3: TGTGCCAGCAGCTACTCCGCGACCACAGATACGCAGTATTTT. Its protein product is CASSYSATTDTQYF.

The genes are TRBV6-7 and TRBJ2-5; TRBD1 is a possible D gene (6 bases). TRBV6-7 is designated an ORF whose function remains uncertain. This CDR3 spans 18 amino acids. Trimming pared 0 bases from V and 4 bases from J, leaving 21 bases between. As DNA, the CDR3 is TGTGCCAGCAGTTACTCGGCAGGGGTAGGAAGGGTAGGAGAGACCCAGTACTTC. This encodes CASSYSAGVGRVGETQYF.

The chain uses TRBV19 and TRBJ1-5; a weak D match, TRBD1 (5 bases). The CDR3 runs 17 residues. CDR1 is LNHDA, CDR2 SQIVND, per germline (reference sequence). V was trimmed by 6 bases and J by 0 bases, leaving 18 bases between them. The CDR3 spells CASRTRGGGDSNQPQHF. The CDR3 coding sequence is TGTGCCAGTAGAACCCGCGGCGGGGGGGATAGCAATCAGCCCCAGCATTTT.

J is TRBJ2-1 and V is TRBV5-1; 11 bases are shared with TRBD2. With 3 bases clipped from V and 3 bases from J, the junction kept 2 bases outside the gene matches. This CDR3 is 15 amino acids long. Germline V gene sequence: CDR1 SGHRS, CDR2 YFSETQ. The CDR3 region has the DNA TGCGCCAGCAGCTCGACTAGCGGGATCTACAATGAGCAGTTCTTC. Its translation is CASSSTSGIYNEQFF.

This clone was detected only a few times. The rearrangement links TRBV6-8 to TRBJ2-2, with D maybe TRBD2 (6 bases). V dropped 1 base and J dropped 3 bases, with 12 bases sitting between them. The germline gives CDR1 MNHGY, CDR2 SAAAGT. This CDR3 has 16 amino acids. The CDR3 nucleotides are TGTGCCAGCAGTTACTTAGGGACGGGGGACACCGGGGAGCTGTTTTTT. This codes for CASSYLGTGDTGELFF.

The chain couples TRBV7-1 to TRBJ2-2; 8 nucleotides align to TRBD2. TRBV7-1 has ORF status, its function being uncertain. The CDR3 has 15 amino acids. V lost 5 bases to trimming and J lost 7 bases; unmatched junction nucleotides: 9. This chain's CDR3 is CASSLGLGGIGELFF. For the CDR3, the DNA is TGTGCCAGCAGCCTGGGACTAGGAGGTATCGGGGAGCTGTTTTTT.

V and J are TRBV11-3 and TRBJ2-7, with a possible D match to TRBD2 (5 bases). Germline-derived CDR1 and CDR2 are SGHNT and YENEEA. V was shortened by 5 bases and J by 2 bases, with 13 bases between the two germline ends. The CDR3 runs 14 residues. The chain's CDR3 is CASSPSTTTYEQYF. In DNA, the CDR3 is TGTGCCAGCAGCCCCTCGACGACTACCTACGAGCAGTACTTC. The full variable domain, with the rest looked up from reference TRBV11-3 and TRBJ2-7, is EAGVVQSPRYKIIEKKQPVAFWCNPISGHNTLYWYLQNLGQGPELLIRYENEEAVDDSQLPKDRFSAERLKGVDSTLKIQPAELGDSAVYLCASSPSTTTYEQYFGPGTRLTVT.

The chain joins TRBV19 to TRBJ1-4; 9 bases line up with TRBD1. The length of the CDR3 is 14 residues. Germline lookup yields CDR1 LNHDA and CDR2 SQIVND (reference sequence). The V segment lost 9 bases and the J segment 7 bases; nucleotides outside the gene matches: 9. CDR3 nucleotide sequence: TGTGCCAGCAAAAAGGGACAGGGCGGTGAAAAACTGTTTTTT. Its translation: CASKKGQGGEKLFF.